This T cell receptor beta chain was observed in a study of blood T cell repertoires in COVID-19. Per germline, CDR1 SGHAT and CDR2 FQNNGV. V was trimmed by 4 bases and J by 0 bases, leaving 8 bases between them. This CDR3 has 14 amino acids. In the authors' workflow: Reference gene primers were amplified, and this amplification served to estimate nucleated cell counts. The method was immunoSEQ multiplex PCR; TCRdb's version includes in-frame clones alone and lacks a portion of them. From that table come the V and J calls and clone size; the DNA was used to work out D and trimming. Of over 25,000 clones in the sample, about nine tenths were seen once.

Sequences were obtained from peripheral blood. V and J are TRBV11-2 and TRBJ2-3, with D hard to call. The sequence was collected from a man between 65 and 85 years old with active or convalescent COVID-19. In DNA, the CDR3 is TGTGCCAGCAGCTCCACCCTAAGCACAGATACGCAGTATTTT. Amino acid sequence: CASSSTLSTDTQYF.